These T cell receptor beta chains were read from a single sample in a study of shared clonotypes between healthy human individuals. TCRdb's table, derived via immunoSEQ multiplex PCR, lists solely in-frame clones and lacks some. The sample includes about 700,000 clones, roughly 70% of them seen just once. The sample taken for sequencing was memory CD4+ T cells sorted from blood. The receptors come from a woman aged 25 to 39 in good health. The CDR3 runs from the conserved cysteine through the conserved F or W. A D gene is named only where the DNA matches it firmly. Clone size is shown for a subset of rows, as once, few, many or a class of expanded clone.

d_call	v_call	clone_size	j_call	cdr3_aa	cdr3_nt
.	TRBV20-1	few	TRBJ2-3	CSALLIHTQYF	TGCAGTGCCCTACTAATCCATACGCAGTATTTT
.	TRBV15	.	TRBJ1-3	CATSSLGGVGNTIYF	TGTGCCACCAGCAGCCTCGGGGGAGTCGGAAACACCATATATTTT
.	TRBV28	.	TRBJ2-1	CASRAGGAGTEQFF	TGTGCCAGCAGAGCAGGGGGGGCGGGGACTGAGCAGTTCTTC
.	TRBV5-1	many	TRBJ1-5	CASSLEGGQPQHF	TGCGCCAGCAGCTTGGAAGGGGGGCAGCCCCAGCATTTT
.	TRBV25-1	few	TRBJ2-3	CASSDRKGGSTDTQYF	TGTGCCAGCAGTGATCGTAAGGGTGGGAGCACAGATACGCAGTATTTT
.	TRBV30	once	TRBJ1-2	CAGNRQTGGPYGYTF	TGTGCCGGGAACCGACAAACAGGCGGACCCTATGGCTACACCTTC
TRBD2	TRBV7-9	once	TRBJ2-1	CASSLKLAGGSSYNEQFF	TGTGCCAGCAGCTTAAAACTAGCGGGAGGGAGCTCCTACAATGAGCAGTTCTTC
.	TRBV25-1	.	TRBJ1-4	CASSDTGLNEKLFF	TGTGCCAGCAGTGATACGGGGCTCAATGAAAAACTGTTTTTT
.	TRBV6-6	.	TRBJ2-1	CASSERVVGYNEQFF	TGTGCCAGCAGTGAGAGGGTTGTGGGTTACAATGAGCAGTTCTTC
.	TRBV6-5	.	TRBJ1-1	CASRQGGANTEAFF	TGTGCCAGCAGACAGGGCGGAGCGAACACTGAAGCTTTCTTT
TRBD1	TRBV7-9	.	TRBJ2-5	CASSRIGQGETQYF	TGTGCCAGCAGCCGAATCGGACAGGGAGAGACCCAGTACTTC
.	TRBV5-4	.	TRBJ2-7	CASSQQGGLAYEQYF	TGTGCCAGCAGCCAGCAGGGAGGATTAGCCTACGAGCAGTACTTC
TRBD1	TRBV28	.	TRBJ2-5	CASTQGAEETQYF	TGTGCCAGCACGCAGGGGGCTGAGGAGACCCAGTACTTC
.	TRBV30	.	TRBJ1-1	CALRAFPDFVPTEAFF	TGTGCCCTCCGGGCCTTCCCGGACTTCGTCCCCACTGAAGCTTTCTTT
.	TRBV5-5	.	TRBJ2-3	CASSSNFLRPPGPTDTQYF	TGTGCCAGCAGCTCCAACTTCTTACGTCCCCCCGGCCCCACAGATACGCAGTATTTT
TRBD1	TRBV19	.	TRBJ2-4	CASSRQGANIQYF	TGTGCCAGTAGCCGACAGGGGGCGAACATTCAGTACTTC
.	TRBV7-9	.	TRBJ2-7	CASSLVGPGEQYF	TGTGCCAGCAGCTTAGTTGGCCCTGGGGAGCAGTACTTC
TRBD2	TRBV6-5	.	TRBJ2-7	CASSYVAGDYEQYF	TGTGCCAGCAGTTACGTTGCGGGGGACTACGAGCAGTACTTC
TRBD2	TRBV4-2	.	TRBJ2-2	CASSQNRLAGGHGELFF	TGTGCCAGCAGCCAAAATAGGCTAGCGGGAGGACACGGGGAGCTGTTTTTT
TRBD1	TRBV6-6	.	TRBJ1-5	CASRTGDQPQHF	TGTGCCAGCAGGACAGGGGATCAGCCCCAGCATTTT
.	TRBV30	once	TRBJ1-4	CAWSPGALNEKLFF	TGTGCCTGGAGTCCCGGTGCTTTAAATGAAAAACTGTTTTTT
.	TRBV2	many	TRBJ2-7	CASRGDFFYEQYF	TGTGCCAGCAGGGGGGACTTCTTCTACGAGCAGTACTTC
TRBD1	TRBV30	.	TRBJ1-2	CAWEGQFYGYTF	TGTGCCTGGGAGGGACAGTTCTATGGCTACACCTTC
.	TRBV19	.	TRBJ1-3	CASSISLGNSGNTIYF	TGTGCCAGTAGTATTTCGTTGGGCAACTCTGGAAACACCATATATTTT
TRBD1	TRBV29-1	.	TRBJ1-1	CSVGQANTEAFF	TGCAGCGTGGGACAGGCGAACACTGAAGCTTTCTTT
TRBD1	TRBV19	many	TRBJ1-5	CASTTGAGQPQHF	TGTGCCAGTACTACAGGGGCAGGGCAGCCCCAGCATTTT
TRBD1	TRBV6-6	.	TRBJ1-1	CASSLKRGGLNTEAFF	TGTGCCAGCAGTTTAAAACGAGGGGGCTTAAACACTGAAGCTTTCTTT
TRBD1	TRBV15	.	TRBJ2-2	CATSRDGQGAGTGELFF	TGTGCCACCAGCAGAGATGGACAGGGGGCCGGCACCGGGGAGCTGTTTTTT
TRBD2	TRBV9	.	TRBJ2-7	CASSAHRTSGVYEQYF	TGTGCCAGCAGCGCCCACCGGACTAGCGGGGTCTACGAGCAGTACTTC
TRBD1	TRBV29-1	.	TRBJ2-1	CSAREQGEYNEQFF	TGCAGCGCGAGGGAACAGGGGGAATACAATGAGCAGTTCTTC
TRBD2	TRBV14	.	TRBJ2-3	CASSQDSGGAGTQYF	TGTGCCAGCAGCCAAGACTCGGGGGGAGCAGGTACGCAGTATTTT
.	TRBV10-3	.	TRBJ1-1	CAIRRNTEAFF	TGTGCCATCAGGAGGAACACTGAAGCTTTCTTT
TRBD1	TRBV28	.	TRBJ2-2	CASSPTGNSAGELFF	TGTGCCAGCAGTCCGACAGGGAATAGTGCCGGGGAGCTGTTTTTT
.	TRBV19	.	TRBJ1-1	CASSRRVILNTEAFF	TGTGCCAGTAGCCGACGGGTGATACTGAACACTGAAGCTTTCTTT
.	TRBV27	.	TRBJ2-1	CASSTGRSSYNEQFF	TGTGCCAGCAGCACAGGACGGAGTTCCTACAATGAGCAGTTCTTC
TRBD2	TRBV6-1	few	TRBJ2-1	CASSGVAGVSYNEQFF	TGTGCCAGCAGTGGGGTAGCGGGAGTGTCCTACAATGAGCAGTTCTTC
.	TRBV7-8	.	TRBJ2-1	CASSWYLPGAGEQFF	TGTGCCAGCAGCTGGTACCTCCCGGGGGCCGGTGAGCAGTTCTTC
.	TRBV12-1	.	TRBJ1-4	CASSLKTGSNEKLFF	TGTGCCAGCAGCCTAAAGACAGGGAGTAATGAAAAACTGTTTTTT
.	TRBV21-1	.	TRBJ2-2	CASSQFGPDTGELFF	TGTGCCAGCAGCCAATTCGGTCCAGATACCGGGGAGCTGTTTTTT
.	TRBV4-2	.	TRBJ1-2	CASGPSGSNYGYTF	TGTGCCAGCGGCCCATCAGGCAGTAACTATGGCTACACCTTC
TRBD2	TRBV7-9	.	TRBJ2-1	CASSFSGIDNEQFF	TGTGCCAGCAGCTTTAGCGGGATTGACAATGAGCAGTTCTTC